A single T cell receptor beta chain is shown here with its context. Other nucleotide sequences from this sample produce the same CDR3. The data were taken from a study of blood T cell repertoires in COVID-19. In the study overall: The origin of the acute and convalescent COVID-19 samples was the United States, Italy and Spain.

Everyone who took part was about 18 to 89 years old, and they came from 20 to 25 US areas. Profiling relied on immunoSEQ multiplex PCR, and the TCRdb table lists in-frame clones only, not all of them. The sample consists of 350,000 to 450,000 clones, 83% of them appearing once. The CDR3 consists of 13 residues. Germline lookup yields CDR1 SGHRS and CDR2 YFSETQ. Trimming at V came to 0 bases and at J to 7 bases, leaving 3 bases not matched to a gene. This rearrangement joins TRBV5-1 to TRBJ1-2; 7 nucleotides match TRBD1. The specimen was PBMCs or T cells enriched from blood (not recorded which). The clonotype was recovered from a woman in her forties or fifties who had recovered from COVID-19. CDR3 sequence: CASSLEGAGGYTF. The CDR3 bases are TGCGCCAGCAGCTTGGAGGGGGCCGGTGGCTACACCTTC.